A single sample is the source of the 10 T cell receptor beta chains below, sequenced in a study of blood T cell repertoires in COVID-19. Produced via immunoSEQ multiplex PCR; TCRdb's table is partial and in-frame only. Of a few hundred thousand clones listed, around 87% are singletons. Sample: peripheral blood. The receptors stem from a man in his late teens or twenties with active or convalescent COVID-19.

The V gene is TRBV27, the J gene TRBJ1-3; D perhaps matches TRBD1 (6 bases). Looked up from germline, CDR1 is MNHEY and CDR2 is SMNVEV (reference sequence). This CDR3 is 14 amino acids long. V gave up 7 bases and J gave up 4 bases, with 14 bases separating them. The CDR3 region has the DNA TGTGCCAGCATGGACCTGGGGGCCGGAAACACCATATATTTT. As protein: CASMDLGAGNTIYF.

The chain joins TRBV6-2 or TRBV6-3 to TRBJ2-2; TRBD2 matches 9 bases. CDR1 is MNHEY, CDR2 SVGEGT, per germline. The CDR3 length is 15 residues. Germline trimming cut 6 bases from V and 1 base from J; bases unmatched to any gene: 3. CDR3 region: CASSQLAGNTGELFF. The CDR3 region has the DNA TGTGCCAGCAGCCAACTAGCGGGGAACACCGGGGAGCTGTTTTTT.

The rearrangement links TRBV18 to TRBJ1-4; possibly TRBD1 for D (5 bases). The CDR3 is made up of 14 amino acids. Trimming pared 9 bases from V and 0 bases from J, leaving 11 bases between. Germline loops: CDR1 KGHSH, CDR2 LQKENI. Here the CDR3 reads CASRQTATNEKLFF. In nucleotides, the CDR3 is TGTGCCAGTCGACAGACAGCAACTAATGAAAAACTGTTTTTT.

V is TRBV9 and J is TRBJ2-2; 9 positions agree with TRBD2. The CDR3 totals 16 residues. V gave up 0 bases and J gave up 4 bases; unmatched junction bases: 4. The V gene's germline CDR1 is SGDLS and CDR2 YYNGEE. The CDR3 DNA is TGTGCCAGCAGCGTAGTAGGCGGGGGGGTCACCGGGGAGCTGTTTTTT. Protein sequence: CASSVVGGGVTGELFF. The whole variable domain, remainder taken from reference TRBV9 and TRBJ2-2, is DSGVTQTPKHLITATGQRVTLRCSPRSGDLSVYWYQQSLDQGLQFLIQYYNGEERAKGNILERFSAQQFPDLHSELNLSSLELGDSALYFCASSVVGGGVTGELFFGEGSRLTVL.

This chain's CDR3 is CASSLINYPRTAYEQYF. Here the CDR3 DNA reads TGTGCCAGCAGCCTTATTAACTACCCAAGGACAGCCTACGAGCAGTACTTC. This chain uses TRBV11-2 with TRBJ2-7; TRBD1 might be the D (6 bases). CDR3 length: 17 residues. Germline values: CDR1 SGHAT, CDR2 FQNNGV. With 5 bases removed from V and 2 bases from J, the gap between germline ends came to 22 bases. The full variable domain, in which reference TRBV11-2 and TRBJ2-7 provide the parts outside the CDR3, is EAGVAQSPRYKIIEKRQSVAFWCNPISGHATLYWYQQILGQGPKLLIQFQNNGVVDDSQLPKDRFSAERLKGVDSTLKIQPAKLEDSAVYLCASSLINYPRTAYEQYFGPGTRLTVT.

Here the CDR3 reads CASSSPGPKSGAQYF. The DNA for the CDR3 is TGTGCCAGCAGCTCCCCAGGTCCCAAATCCGGGGCCCAGTACTTC. This chain joins TRBV7-6 and TRBJ2-5, with a weak D call TRBD2 (5 bases). The V gene lost 4 bases and the J gene lost 9 bases, with 21 bases spanning the gap. This CDR3 region has 15 residues. Per germline, CDR1 SGHVS and CDR2 FNYEAQ.

Details on this clone: Other DNA sequences in this specimen translate into the identical CDR3. V usage is TRBV27 and J usage is TRBJ1-1; D gene unclear. Germline lookup yields CDR1 MNHEY and CDR2 SMNVEV (reference sequence). Trimming took 3 bases from V and 5 from J, leaving 10 bases between them. This CDR3 comprises 13 residues. CDR3 in amino acids: CASSLSGGTEAFF. CDR3 sequence (DNA): TGTGCCAGCAGTTTGTCGGGAGGTACTGAAGCTTTCTTT.

The CDR3 protein is CASFDRIQETQYF. CDR3 sequence (DNA): TGTGCCAGTTTCGACAGAATCCAAGAGACCCAGTACTTC. This rearrangement joins TRBV19 to TRBJ2-5; D perhaps matches TRBD1 (5 bases). The V gene lost 8 bases and the J gene lost 1 base, with 11 bases spanning the gap. The germline V gene has CDR1 LNHDA and CDR2 SQIVND (reference sequence). The CDR3 has 13 residues.

The chain is built from TRBV5-1 and TRBJ2-1; D might be TRBD1 (5 bases). This CDR3 is 12 amino acids long. V lost 4 bases to trimming and J lost 6 bases, with 8 bases between them. Per germline, CDR1 SGHRS and CDR2 YFSETQ. This CDR3 is CASSRDSNEQFF. The CDR3 coding sequence is TGCGCCAGCAGCCGCGACAGCAATGAGCAGTTCTTC.

This clone was recorded at least ten times. The chain links TRBV15 to TRBJ1-2; D perhaps matches TRBD1 (5 bases). CDR1 is LNHNV and CDR2 is YYDKDF in the germline V gene (reference sequence). The V gene lost 1 base and the J gene lost 6 bases, with 9 bases spanning the gap. The CDR3 runs to 13 residues. The chain's CDR3 is CATSRAGGNGYTF. The CDR3 nucleotides are TGTGCCACCAGCAGAGCCGGGGGGAATGGCTACACCTTC.